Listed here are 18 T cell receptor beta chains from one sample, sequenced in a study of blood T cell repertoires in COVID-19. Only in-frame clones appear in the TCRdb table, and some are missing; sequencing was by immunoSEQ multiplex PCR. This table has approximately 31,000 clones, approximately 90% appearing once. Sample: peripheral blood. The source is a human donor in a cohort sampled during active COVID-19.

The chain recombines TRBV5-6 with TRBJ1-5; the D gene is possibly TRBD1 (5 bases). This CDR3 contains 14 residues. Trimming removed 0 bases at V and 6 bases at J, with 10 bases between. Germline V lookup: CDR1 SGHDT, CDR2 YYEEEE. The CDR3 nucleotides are TGTGCCAGCAGCTTGGGCAGGGCGAGTCAGCCCCAGCATTTT. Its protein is CASSLGRASQPQHF.

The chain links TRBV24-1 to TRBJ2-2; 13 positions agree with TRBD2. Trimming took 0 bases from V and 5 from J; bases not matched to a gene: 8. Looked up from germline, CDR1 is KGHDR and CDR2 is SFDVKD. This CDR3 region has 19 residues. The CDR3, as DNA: TGTGCCACCAGTGATTTGCCCGGACTAGCGGGAGTTAGGACCGGGGAGCTGTTTTTT. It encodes CATSDLPGLAGVRTGELFF.

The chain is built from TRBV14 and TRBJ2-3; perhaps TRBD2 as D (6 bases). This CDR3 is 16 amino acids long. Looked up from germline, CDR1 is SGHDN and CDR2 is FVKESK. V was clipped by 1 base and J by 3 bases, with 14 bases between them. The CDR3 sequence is CASSQGRLGSTDTQYF. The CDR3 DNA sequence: TGTGCCAGCAGCCAAGGGCGACTAGGGTCAACAGATACGCAGTATTTT.

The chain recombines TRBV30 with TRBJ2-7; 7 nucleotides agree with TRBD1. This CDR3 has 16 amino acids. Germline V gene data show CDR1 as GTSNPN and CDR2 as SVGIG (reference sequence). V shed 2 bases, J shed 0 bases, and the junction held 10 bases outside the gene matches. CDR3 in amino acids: CAWSPDYRGISYEQYF. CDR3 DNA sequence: TGTGCCTGGAGTCCTGACTACAGGGGAATCTCCTACGAGCAGTACTTC.

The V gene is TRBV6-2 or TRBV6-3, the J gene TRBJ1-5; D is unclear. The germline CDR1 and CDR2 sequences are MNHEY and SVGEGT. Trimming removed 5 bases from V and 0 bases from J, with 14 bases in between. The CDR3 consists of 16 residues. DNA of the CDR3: TGTGCCAGCAGTCTGAAGAGTTCCTATAGCAATCAGCCCCAGCATTTT. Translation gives CASSLKSSYSNQPQHF.

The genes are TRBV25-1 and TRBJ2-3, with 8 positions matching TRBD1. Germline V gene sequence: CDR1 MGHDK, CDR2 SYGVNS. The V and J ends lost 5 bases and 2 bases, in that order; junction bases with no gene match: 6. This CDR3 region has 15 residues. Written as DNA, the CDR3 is TGTGCCAGCAGTTATGGACAGGGCTTCACAGATACGCAGTATTTT. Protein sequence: CASSYGQGFTDTQYF.

In nucleotides, the CDR3 is TGTGCCAGCAGTTTATCGCCGTGGGGCTCTGGCTACACCTTC. It codes for CASSLSPWGSGYTF. The V call is TRBV27, the J call TRBJ1-2; the D gene is possibly TRBD1 (5 bases). Trimming took 0 bases from V and 7 from J, leaving 12 bases between them. The germline CDR1 and CDR2 sequences are MNHEY and SMNVEV (reference sequence). CDR3 length equals 14 residues.

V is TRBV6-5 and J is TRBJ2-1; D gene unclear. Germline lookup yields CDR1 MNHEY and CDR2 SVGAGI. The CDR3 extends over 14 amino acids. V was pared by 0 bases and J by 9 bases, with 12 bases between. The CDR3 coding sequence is TGTGCCAGCAGTTACTCGTTCCTAGATGTTGAGCAGTTCTTC. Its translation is CASSYSFLDVEQFF.

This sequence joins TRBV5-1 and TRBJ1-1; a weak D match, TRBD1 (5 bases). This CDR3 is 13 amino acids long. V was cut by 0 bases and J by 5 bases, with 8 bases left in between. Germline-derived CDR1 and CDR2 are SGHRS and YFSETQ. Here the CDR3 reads CASSLDGATEAFF. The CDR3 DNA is TGCGCCAGCAGCTTGGATGGGGCGACTGAAGCTTTCTTT.

This chain's CDR3 is CASVGSATGTDTQYF. The CDR3 nucleotides read TGTGCCAGCGTCGGAAGCGCCACCGGCACAGATACGCAGTATTTT. The chain carries TRBV28 and TRBJ2-3; unclear D gene. Germline V lookup: CDR1 MDHEN, CDR2 SYDVKM. The CDR3 is 15 residues long. V was shortened by 8 bases and J by 1 base, with 16 bases between the two germline ends.

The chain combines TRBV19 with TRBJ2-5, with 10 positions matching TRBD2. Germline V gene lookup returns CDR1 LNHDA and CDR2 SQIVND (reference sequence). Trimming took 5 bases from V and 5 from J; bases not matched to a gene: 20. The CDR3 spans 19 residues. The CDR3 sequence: CASSPSPMATSGTSETQYF. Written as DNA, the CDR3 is TGTGCCAGTAGTCCCTCACCAATGGCAACTAGCGGGACAAGTGAGACCCAGTACTTC.

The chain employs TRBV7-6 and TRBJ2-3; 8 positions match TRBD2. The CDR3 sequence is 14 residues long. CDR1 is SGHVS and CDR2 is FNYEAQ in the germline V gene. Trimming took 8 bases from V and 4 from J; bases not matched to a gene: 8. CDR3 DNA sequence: TGTGCCAGCCGGGACGCGGGAGGCGCAGATACGCAGTATTTT. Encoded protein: CASRDAGGADTQYF.

The CDR3 is CASSTRTEGNTIYF. The CDR3 DNA follows: TGTGCCAGCAGCACCCGGACAGAGGGAAACACCATATATTTT. The rearrangement uses TRBV11-3 and TRBJ1-3, with a possible D match to TRBD1 (6 bases). This CDR3 region has 14 residues. V lost 5 bases, J lost 4 bases, and 12 bases lay in between. CDR1 and CDR2 (germline): SGHNT, YENEEA. The full variable domain, completed using reference TRBV11-3 and TRBJ1-3, is EAGVVQSPRYKIIEKKQPVAFWCNPISGHNTLYWYLQNLGQGPELLIRYENEEAVDDSQLPKDRFSAERLKGVDSTLKIQPAELGDSAVYLCASSTRTEGNTIYFGEGSWLTVV.

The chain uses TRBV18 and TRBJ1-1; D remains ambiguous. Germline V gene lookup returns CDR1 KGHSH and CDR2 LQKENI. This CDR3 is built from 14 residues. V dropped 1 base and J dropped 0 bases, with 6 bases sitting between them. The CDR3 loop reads CASSPRTLNTEAFF. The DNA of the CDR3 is TGTGCCAGCTCACCACGGACTCTGAACACTGAAGCTTTCTTT.

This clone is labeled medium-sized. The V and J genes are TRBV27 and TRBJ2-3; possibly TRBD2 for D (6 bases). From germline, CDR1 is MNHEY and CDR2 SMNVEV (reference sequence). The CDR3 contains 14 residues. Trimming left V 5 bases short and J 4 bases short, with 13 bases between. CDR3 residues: CASSPRDSADTQYF. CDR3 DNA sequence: TGTGCCAGCAGTCCACGGGACTCTGCAGATACGCAGTATTTT.

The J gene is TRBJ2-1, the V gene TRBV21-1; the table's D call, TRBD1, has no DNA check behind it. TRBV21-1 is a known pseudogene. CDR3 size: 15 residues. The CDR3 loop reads CASKGGDRGLHEQFF. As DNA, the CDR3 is TGTGCCAGTAAGGGAGGGGACAGGGGGCTCCATGAGCAGTTCTTC.

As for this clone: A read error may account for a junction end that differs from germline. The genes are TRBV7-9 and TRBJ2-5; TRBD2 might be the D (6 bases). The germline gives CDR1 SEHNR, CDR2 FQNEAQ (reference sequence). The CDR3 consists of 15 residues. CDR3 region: CASSLALGGQETQYF. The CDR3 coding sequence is TGTGCCAGCAGCCTAGCTCTGGGGGGACAAGAGACCCAGTACTTC.

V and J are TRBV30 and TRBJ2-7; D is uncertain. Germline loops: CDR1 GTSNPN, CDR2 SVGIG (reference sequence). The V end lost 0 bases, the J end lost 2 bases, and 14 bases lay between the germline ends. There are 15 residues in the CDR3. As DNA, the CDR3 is TGTGCCTGGAGTGTACCCAGGTCCTATCCCTACGAGCAGTACTTC. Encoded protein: CAWSVPRSYPYEQYF.